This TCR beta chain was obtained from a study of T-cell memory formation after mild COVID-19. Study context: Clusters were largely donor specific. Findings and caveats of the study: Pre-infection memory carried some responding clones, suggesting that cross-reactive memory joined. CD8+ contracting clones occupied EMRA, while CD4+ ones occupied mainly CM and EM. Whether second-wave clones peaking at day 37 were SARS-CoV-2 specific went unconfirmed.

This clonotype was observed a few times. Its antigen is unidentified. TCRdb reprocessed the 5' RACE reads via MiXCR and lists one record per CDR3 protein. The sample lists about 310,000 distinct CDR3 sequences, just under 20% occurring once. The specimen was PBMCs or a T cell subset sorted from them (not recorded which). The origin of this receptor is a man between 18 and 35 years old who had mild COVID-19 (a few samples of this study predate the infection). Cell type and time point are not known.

CDR3 residues: CASSLVQGYSETQYF. The CDR3 DNA reads as TGTGCCAGCAGCTTAGTACAGGGGTATTCGGAGACCCAGTACTTC. This sequence joins TRBV7-2 and TRBJ2-5; TRBD1 matches at 7 bases. The germline gives CDR1 SGHTA, CDR2 FQGNSA. Losses at the gene ends were 1 base for V and 5 bases for J; bases not matched to a gene: 7. The CDR3 has 15 amino acids.